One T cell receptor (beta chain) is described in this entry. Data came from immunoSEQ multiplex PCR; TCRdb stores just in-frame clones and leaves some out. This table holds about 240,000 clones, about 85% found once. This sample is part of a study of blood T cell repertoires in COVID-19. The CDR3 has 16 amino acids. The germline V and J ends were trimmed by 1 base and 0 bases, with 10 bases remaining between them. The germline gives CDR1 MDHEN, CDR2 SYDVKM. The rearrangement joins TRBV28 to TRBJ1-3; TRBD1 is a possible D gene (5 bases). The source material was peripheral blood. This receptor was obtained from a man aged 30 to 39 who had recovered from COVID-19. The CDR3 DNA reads TGTGCCAGCAGTTTATCCCTCAGGGCCTCTGGAAACACCATATATTTT. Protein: CASSLSLRASGNTIYF.